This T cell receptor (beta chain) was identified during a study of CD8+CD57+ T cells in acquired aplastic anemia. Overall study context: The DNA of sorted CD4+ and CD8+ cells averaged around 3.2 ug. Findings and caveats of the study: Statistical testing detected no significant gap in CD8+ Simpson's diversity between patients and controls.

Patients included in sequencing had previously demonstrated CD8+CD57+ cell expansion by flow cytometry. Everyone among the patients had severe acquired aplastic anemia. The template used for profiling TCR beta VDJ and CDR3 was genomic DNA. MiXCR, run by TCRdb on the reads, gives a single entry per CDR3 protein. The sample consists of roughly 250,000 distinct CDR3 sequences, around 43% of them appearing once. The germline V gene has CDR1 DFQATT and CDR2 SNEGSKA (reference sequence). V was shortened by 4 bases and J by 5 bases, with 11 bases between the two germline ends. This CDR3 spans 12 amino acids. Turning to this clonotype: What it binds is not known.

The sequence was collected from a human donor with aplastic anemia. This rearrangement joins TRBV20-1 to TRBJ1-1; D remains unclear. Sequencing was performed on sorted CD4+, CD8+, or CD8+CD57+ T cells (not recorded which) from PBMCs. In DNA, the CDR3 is TGCAGTGCTAAAGGAGGGATGACTGAAGCTTTCTTT. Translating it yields CSAKGGMTEAFF.